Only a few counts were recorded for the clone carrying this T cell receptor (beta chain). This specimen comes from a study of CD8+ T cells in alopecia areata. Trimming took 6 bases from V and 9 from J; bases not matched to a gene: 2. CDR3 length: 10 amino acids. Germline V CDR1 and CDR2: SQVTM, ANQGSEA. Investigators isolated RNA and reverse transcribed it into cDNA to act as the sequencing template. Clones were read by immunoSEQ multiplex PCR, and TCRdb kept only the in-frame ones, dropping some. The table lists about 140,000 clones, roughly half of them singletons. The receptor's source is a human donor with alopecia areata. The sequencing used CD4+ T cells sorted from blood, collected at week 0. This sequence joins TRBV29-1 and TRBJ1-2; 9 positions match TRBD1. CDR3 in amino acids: CSVGQGSYTF. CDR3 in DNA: TGCAGCGTCGGACAGGGGAGCTACACCTTC. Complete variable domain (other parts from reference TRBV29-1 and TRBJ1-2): SAVISQKPSRDICQRGTSLTIQCQVDSQVTMMFWYRQQPGQSLTLIATANQGSEATYESGFVIDKFPISRPNLTFSTLTVSNMSPEDSSIYLCSVGQGSYTFGSGTRLTVV.